The present TCR beta chain was sequenced within a study of blood T cell repertoires in COVID-19 (dated by TCRdb to about 2020). For context, the study as a whole: The collaborator samples originated in the United States, Italy and Spain and spanned the acute and convalescent phases of COVID-19. Deeply sampled blood TCRbeta repertoires from subjects exposed to, actively infected with, or recovered from COVID-19 were included in the dataset. The samples were drawn from two sources: the first 160 participants of the ongoing ImmuneRACE study, and 1,000 to 1,500 subjects contributed by 6 global collaborators. Sample metadata almost always included a de-identified subject ID, COVID-19 status, age in years and sex. The prospective study material was composed of cDNA or gDNA derived from T cells, B-cell-depleted T cells, or PBMCs. The repertoires were released in a freely available public database intended as a resource for research on the immune response to SARS-CoV-2. Where available, HLA class I and class II types were taken from metadata supplied by the sample provider and were not determined by assay-based typing.

Each collaborating institution followed its own protocols to collect whole blood in K2EDTA tubes. For TCRbeta analysis, collaborators shipped samples in one of three forms: frozen whole blood, isolated PBMCs, or DNA extracted from either of those sample types. With respect to this clone: Its binding antigen is unknown. No quality values exist for individual bases; no much larger clone is one base distant.

The immunoSEQ Assay, a bias-controlled multiplex PCR, was used to amplify TCRbeta CDR3 regions from genomic DNA. The paper's data handling went like this. The number of nucleated cells in each sample was estimated from the amplification of reference gene primers within the assay. To quantify the absolute abundance of each unique TCRbeta CDR3 rearrangement, sequence reads were collapsed and filtered. Productive Simpson clonality was computed per sample as the square root of Simpson's diversity index over productive rearrangements. This is the immuneACCESS table as TCRdb keeps it, with only in-frame sequences that have V and J called. A part of the clones is gone; compared with another copy, unresolved V genes explain less than half, and the rest is unexplained. The V and J calls and the clone size are those of that table, but D and trimming were determined from the DNA. For this sample there are about 59,000 clones; roughly 80% appear just once. Roughly 12% of the sample is taken by the ten largest.

The germline V gene (reference sequence) supplies CDR1 LNHDA and CDR2 SQIVND. Including cysteine and phenylalanine, the CDR3 has 17 amino acids. Only the CDR3 DNA stays, 51 bases, in frame from base 1. Germline trimming: 5 bases from V, 10 bases from J; junction bases outside gene matches: 13. The research as a whole found: The amount of clinical and demographic metadata varied by source and participant and was provided uncurated.

This TCR derives from an elderly man with acute or convalescent COVID-19. Sequencing was carried out using peripheral blood. In this chain, TRBV19 is recombined with TRBJ1-6, with 11 junctional bases fitting TRBD1. CDR3 region: CASSPSAGTGGESPLHF. The DNA sequence is TGTGCCAGTAGTCCGTCCGCCGGGACAGGGGGAGAGTCACCCCTCCACTTT.